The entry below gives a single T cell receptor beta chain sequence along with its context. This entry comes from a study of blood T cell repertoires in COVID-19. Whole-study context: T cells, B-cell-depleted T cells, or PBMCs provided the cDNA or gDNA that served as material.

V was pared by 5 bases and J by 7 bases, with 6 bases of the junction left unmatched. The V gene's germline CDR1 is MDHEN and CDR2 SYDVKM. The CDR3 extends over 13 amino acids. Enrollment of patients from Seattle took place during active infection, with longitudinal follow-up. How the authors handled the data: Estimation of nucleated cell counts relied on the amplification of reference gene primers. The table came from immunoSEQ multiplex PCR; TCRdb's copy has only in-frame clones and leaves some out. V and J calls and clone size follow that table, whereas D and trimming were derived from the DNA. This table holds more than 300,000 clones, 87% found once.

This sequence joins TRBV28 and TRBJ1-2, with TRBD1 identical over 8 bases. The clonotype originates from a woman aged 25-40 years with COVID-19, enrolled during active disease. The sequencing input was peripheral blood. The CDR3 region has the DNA TGTGCCAGCAGTCCCCCAGGGGGCGGTGGCTACACCTTC. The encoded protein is CASSPPGGGGYTF.